A selection of T cell receptor beta chains follows, all from one sample in a study of blood T cell repertoires in COVID-19. This table comes from immunoSEQ multiplex PCR, and its TCRdb copy is limited to in-frame clones, with some not included. There are more than 300,000 clones in the sample; around nine tenths occur only once, and approximately 6% lies in the top ten. The sample was PBMCs or T cells enriched from blood (not recorded which). The receptors stem from a woman in her twenties or thirties who had recovered from COVID-19. The CDR3 runs from the conserved cysteine through the conserved F or W.

V	J	CDR3
TRBV5-1	TRBJ2-3	CASSLARTGVRTDTQYF
TRBV27	TRBJ1-5	CASSLGRGSQPQHF
TRBV6-5	TRBJ1-2	CASSAAGTVHGYTF
TRBV19	TRBJ1-1	CASSITLGQGGAFF
TRBV28	TRBJ1-2	CASTTPGEGDYGYTF
TRBV7-2	TRBJ1-2	CASSSDRTYGYTF
TRBV5-1	TRBJ1-1	CASSLQWNTEAFF
TRBV6-1	TRBJ1-4	CASSDGQKRRLFF
TRBV27	TRBJ2-5	CASSRTSGLLYF
TRBV3-1/TRBV3-2	TRBJ2-3	CASSHLPGLAGDTQYF
TRBV9	TRBJ2-3	CASSAKLAGTDTQYF
TRBV5-4	TRBJ1-2	CASSSPGQLDGYTF